The 11 T cell receptor beta chains presented below share a single source sample, sequenced in a study of PD-L1 blockade in urothelial cancer. Documented time point: pretreatment peripheral blood. Clones were read by immunoSEQ multiplex PCR, and TCRdb kept only the in-frame ones, dropping some. The top ten hold over 1.5% of the sample, which has tens of thousands of clones, over 75% seen once. This material consisted of PBMCs, taken around atezolizumab (anti-PD-L1) treatment. All receptors come from a man between 65 and 85 years old with urothelial cancer.

This chain uses TRBV11-3 with TRBJ2-3, with D tentatively TRBD1 (6 bases). Between the trimmed V and J ends, which lost 5 bases and 3 bases, there was a span of 12 bases. Germline V lookup: CDR1 SGHNT, CDR2 YENEEA. The CDR3 is made up of 14 amino acids. CDR3 sequence (DNA): TGTGCCAGCAGCCCTAGGGGACAAACAGATACGCAGTATTTT. This translates into CASSPRGQTDTQYF.

The CDR3 region is CASSPGQAGANVLTF. The CDR3 nucleotides are TGTGCCAGCAGCCCCGGACAGGCTGGGGCCAACGTCCTGACTTTC. This rearrangement joins TRBV11-2 to TRBJ2-6, with 7 bases identical to TRBD1. This CDR3 is built from 15 residues. V shed 5 bases and J 2 bases; nucleotides not matched to a gene: 3. CDR1 and CDR2 (germline): SGHAT, FQNNGV.

This rearrangement joins TRBV13 to TRBJ1-2, with D maybe TRBD1 (6 bases). V was trimmed by 5 bases and J by 4 bases, leaving 14 bases between them. This CDR3 has 14 amino acids. CDR1 and CDR2 (germline): PRHDT, FYEKMQ (reference sequence). CDR3 sequence (DNA): TGTGCCAGCAGCCTTAACAGGGATCCCTATGGCTACACCTTC. Its protein product is CASSLNRDPYGYTF.

The J gene is TRBJ1-1, the V gene TRBV19, with a tentative D call TRBD1 (6 bases). The V gene's germline CDR1 is LNHDA and CDR2 SQIVND (reference sequence). The V and J ends lost 6 bases and 4 bases respectively, with 18 bases between them. This CDR3 comprises 15 residues. The CDR3 nucleotides read TGTGCCAGTAGCCCGGACAGTGGGGTACGCACTGAAGCTTTCTTT. Translated: CASSPDSGVRTEAFF.

The rearrangement links TRBV19 to TRBJ2-4; D is perhaps TRBD2 (6 bases). In germline, CDR1 is LNHDA, CDR2 SQIVND (reference sequence). V was clipped by 1 base and J by 1 base, with 17 bases between them. This CDR3 region has 18 residues. The CDR3 protein is CASSIAGRMERAKNIQYF. For the CDR3, the DNA is TGTGCCAGTAGTATAGCGGGGAGGATGGAGCGGGCCAAAAACATTCAGTACTTC.

The CDR3 reads CASARTSGRGNEQFF. As DNA, the CDR3 is TGTGCTAGTGCTAGGACTAGCGGGAGGGGAAATGAGCAGTTCTTC. The genes are TRBV12-5 and TRBJ2-1, with 15 bases lining up with TRBD2. The CDR3 totals 15 residues. Germline V gene lookup returns CDR1 LGHNT and CDR2 FRNRAP. V dropped 7 bases and J dropped 7; count of bases not matched to a gene: 5.

This clone was seen a few times. The chain employs TRBV7-9 and TRBJ2-1; 12 bases match TRBD2. Germline V gene lookup returns CDR1 SEHNR and CDR2 FQNEAQ (reference sequence). The ends lost 5 bases at V and 8 bases at J; junction bases unmatched: 13. The CDR3 sequence is 17 residues long. CDR3 region: CASSQRLAGAGFYEQFF. CDR3 nucleotide sequence: TGTGCCAGCAGCCAAAGACTAGCGGGAGCTGGTTTCTATGAGCAGTTCTTC.

V gene TRBV7-3 combines with J gene TRBJ2-6, with D possibly TRBD2 on 6 matching bases. Germline CDR1 and CDR2: SGHTA and FQGTGA. There are 15 residues in the CDR3. The V and J ends lost 5 bases and 2 bases respectively, with 10 bases between them. CDR3 region: CASSQTGAGANVLTF. The CDR3 region has the DNA TGTGCCAGCAGCCAGACGGGGGCTGGGGCCAACGTCCTGACTTTC.

A few counts support this clone. The genes are TRBV6-1 and TRBJ2-7; 8 nucleotides align to TRBD2. This CDR3 is 15 amino acids long. The V gene's germline CDR1 is MNHNS and CDR2 SASEGT. Trimming took 5 bases from V and 3 from J; bases not matched to a gene: 9. This chain's CDR3 is CASSPTAGALYEQYF. DNA of the CDR3: TGTGCCAGCAGTCCGACAGCGGGAGCTCTCTACGAGCAGTACTTC.

V is TRBV7-9 and J is TRBJ2-3, with D tentatively TRBD2 (6 bases). Per the germline V gene, CDR1 is SEHNR and CDR2 is FQNEAQ (reference sequence). The CDR3 covers 15 residues. V lost 1 base and J 3 bases, leaving 11 bases between the germline ends. The CDR3 coding sequence is TGTGCCAGCAGCTTAGTCGGGGGTTCAACAGATACGCAGTATTTT. It specifies CASSLVGGSTDTQYF.

The genes are TRBV27 and TRBJ2-5, with D uncertain. V was shortened by 3 bases and J by 2 bases, with 10 bases between the two germline ends. The CDR3 length is 14 residues. From germline, CDR1 is MNHEY and CDR2 SMNVEV (reference sequence). CDR3 residues: CASSFSGLQETQYF. The CDR3 bases are TGTGCCAGCAGTTTCTCAGGATTACAAGAGACCCAGTACTTC.